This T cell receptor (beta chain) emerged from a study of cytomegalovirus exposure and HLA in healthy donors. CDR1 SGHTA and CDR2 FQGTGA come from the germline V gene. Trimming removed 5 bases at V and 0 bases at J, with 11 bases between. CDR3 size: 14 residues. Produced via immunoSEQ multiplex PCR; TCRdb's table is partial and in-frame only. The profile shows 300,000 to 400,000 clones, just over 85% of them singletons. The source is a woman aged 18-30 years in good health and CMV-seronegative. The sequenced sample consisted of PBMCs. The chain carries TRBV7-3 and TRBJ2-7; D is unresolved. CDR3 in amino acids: CASSPGASSYEQYF. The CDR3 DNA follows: TGTGCCAGCAGCCCCGGAGCTAGCTCCTACGAGCAGTACTTC.